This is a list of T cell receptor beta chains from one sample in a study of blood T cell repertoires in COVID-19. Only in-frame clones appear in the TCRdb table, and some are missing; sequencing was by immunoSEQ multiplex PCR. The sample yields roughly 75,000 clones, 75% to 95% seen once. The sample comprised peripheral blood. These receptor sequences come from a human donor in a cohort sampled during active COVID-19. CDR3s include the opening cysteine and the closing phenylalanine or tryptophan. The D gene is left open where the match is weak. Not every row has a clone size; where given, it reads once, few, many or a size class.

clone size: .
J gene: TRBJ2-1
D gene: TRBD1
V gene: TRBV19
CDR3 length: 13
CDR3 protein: CASRDRGDSEQFF
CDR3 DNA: TGTGCCAGCCGGGACAGGGGGGACAGTGAGCAGTTCTTC

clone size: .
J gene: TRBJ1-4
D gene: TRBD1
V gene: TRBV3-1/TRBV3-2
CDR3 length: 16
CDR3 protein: CASSHLDRGTNEKLFF
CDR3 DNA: TGTGCCAGCAGCCACCTCGACAGGGGCACTAATGAAAAACTGTTTTTT

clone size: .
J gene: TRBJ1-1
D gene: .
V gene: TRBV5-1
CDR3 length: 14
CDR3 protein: CASSEQGMNTEAFF
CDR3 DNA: TGCGCCAGCAGCGAGCAGGGGATGAACACTGAAGCTTTCTTT

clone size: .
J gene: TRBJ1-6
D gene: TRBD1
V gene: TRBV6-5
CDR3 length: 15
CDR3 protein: CASSYSTGGYSPLHF
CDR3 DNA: TGTGCCAGCAGTTACTCTACAGGGGGCTATTCACCCCTCCACTTT

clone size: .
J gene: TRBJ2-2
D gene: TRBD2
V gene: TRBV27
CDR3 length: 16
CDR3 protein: CASRWGRGGRTGELFF
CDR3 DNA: TGTGCCAGCAGATGGGGCCGGGGGGGTCGCACCGGGGAGCTGTTTTTT

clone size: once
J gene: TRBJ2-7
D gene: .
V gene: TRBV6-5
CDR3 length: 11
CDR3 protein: CASLSMREQYF
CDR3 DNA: TGTGCCAGCCTCTCTATGCGCGAGCAGTACTTC

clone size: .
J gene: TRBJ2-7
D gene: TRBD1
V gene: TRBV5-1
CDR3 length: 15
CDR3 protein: CASSLAGTGTYEQYF
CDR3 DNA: TGCGCCAGCAGCTTGGCTGGGACAGGGACCTACGAGCAGTACTTC

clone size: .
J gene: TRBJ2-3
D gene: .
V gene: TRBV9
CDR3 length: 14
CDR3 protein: CASSGQTSSDTQYF
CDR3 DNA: TGTGCCAGCAGCGGACAGACCAGCTCAGATACGCAGTATTTT

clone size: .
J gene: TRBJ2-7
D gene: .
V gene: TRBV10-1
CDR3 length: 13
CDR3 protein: CASSAEGLAEQYF
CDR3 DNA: TGCGCCAGCAGTGCGGAGGGGCTTGCCGAGCAGTACTTC

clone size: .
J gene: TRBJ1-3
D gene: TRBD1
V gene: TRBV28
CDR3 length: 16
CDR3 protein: CASSLRGAGGGNTIYF
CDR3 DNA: TGTGCCAGCAGTTTACGGGGTGCAGGGGGTGGAAACACCATATATTTT

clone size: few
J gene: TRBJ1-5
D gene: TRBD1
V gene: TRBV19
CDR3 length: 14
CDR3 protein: CASSDRVGNQPQHF
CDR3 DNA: TGTGCCAGCTCCGACAGGGTAGGAAATCAGCCCCAGCATTTT

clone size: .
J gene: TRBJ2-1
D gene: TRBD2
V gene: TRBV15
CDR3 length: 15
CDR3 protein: CATRFLAGVYNEQFF
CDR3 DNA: TGTGCCACCAGATTCCTAGCGGGGGTCTACAATGAGCAGTTCTTC

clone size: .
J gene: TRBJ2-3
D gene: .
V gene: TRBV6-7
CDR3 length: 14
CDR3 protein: CASSYPSVTDTQYF
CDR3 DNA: TGTGCCAGCAGTTACCCATCGGTCACAGATACGCAGTATTTT

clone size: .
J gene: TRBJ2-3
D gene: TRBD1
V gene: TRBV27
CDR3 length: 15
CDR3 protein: CASSQGDRATDTQYF
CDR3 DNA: TGTGCCAGCAGCCAGGGGGACAGGGCCACAGATACGCAGTATTTT

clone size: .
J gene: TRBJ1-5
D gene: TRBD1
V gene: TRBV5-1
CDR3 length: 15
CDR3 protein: CATEGAAYSNQPQHF
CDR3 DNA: TGCGCCACCGAGGGGGCAGCCTATAGCAATCAGCCCCAGCATTTT

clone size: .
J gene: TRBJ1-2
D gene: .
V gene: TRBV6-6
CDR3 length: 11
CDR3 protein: CASREGDGYTF
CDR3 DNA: TGTGCCAGCCGAGAGGGGGACGGCTACACCTTC

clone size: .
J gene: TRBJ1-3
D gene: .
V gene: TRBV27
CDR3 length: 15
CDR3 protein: CASRSQGISGNTIYF
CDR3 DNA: TGTGCCAGCAGGTCACAGGGTATCTCTGGAAACACCATATATTTT

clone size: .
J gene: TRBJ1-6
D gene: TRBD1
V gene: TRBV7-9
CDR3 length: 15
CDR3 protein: CASSLGAGGSSPLHF
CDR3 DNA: TGTGCCAGCAGCTTAGGGGCAGGGGGTAGTTCACCCCTCCACTTT

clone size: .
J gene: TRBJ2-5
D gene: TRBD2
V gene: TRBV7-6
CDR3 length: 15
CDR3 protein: CASTLTSGARETQYF
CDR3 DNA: TGTGCCAGCACCTTGACTAGCGGGGCACGGGAGACCCAGTACTTC

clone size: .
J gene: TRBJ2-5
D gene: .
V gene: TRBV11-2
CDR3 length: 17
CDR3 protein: CASSLNAGSGGLETQYF
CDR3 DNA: TGTGCCAGCAGCTTAAATGCCGGGTCCGGGGGTTTGGAGACCCAGTACTTC

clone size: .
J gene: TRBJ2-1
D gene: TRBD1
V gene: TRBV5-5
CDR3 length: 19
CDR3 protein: CASSLHLIGTVHFVNEQFF
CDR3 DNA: TGTGCCAGCAGCTTGCACCTGATAGGGACAGTCCATTTTGTTAATGAGCAGTTCTTC

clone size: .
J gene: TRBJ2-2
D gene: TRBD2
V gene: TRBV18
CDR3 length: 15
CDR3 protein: CASSPPGLATGELFF
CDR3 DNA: TGTGCCAGCTCACCACCGGGACTAGCCACCGGGGAGCTGTTTTTT

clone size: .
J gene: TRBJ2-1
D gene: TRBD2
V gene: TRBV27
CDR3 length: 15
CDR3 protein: CASGDGSGGNNEQFF
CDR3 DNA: TGTGCCAGCGGGGACGGCAGCGGGGGTAATAATGAGCAGTTCTTC

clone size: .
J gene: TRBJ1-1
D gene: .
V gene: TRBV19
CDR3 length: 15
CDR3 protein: CASSMQGGDNTEAFF
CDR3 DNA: TGTGCCAGTAGTATGCAGGGAGGGGATAACACTGAAGCTTTCTTT

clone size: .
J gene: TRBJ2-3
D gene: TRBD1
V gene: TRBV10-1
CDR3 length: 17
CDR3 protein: CASSDRTGGPPPDTQYF
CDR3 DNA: TGCGCCAGCAGTGACCGGACAGGGGGTCCCCCCCCAGATACGCAGTATTTT

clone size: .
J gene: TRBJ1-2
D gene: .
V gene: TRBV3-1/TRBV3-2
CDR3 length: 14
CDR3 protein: CASSQDGRVQGYTF
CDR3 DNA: TGTGCCAGCAGCCAAGATGGCAGGGTCCAGGGCTACACCTTC

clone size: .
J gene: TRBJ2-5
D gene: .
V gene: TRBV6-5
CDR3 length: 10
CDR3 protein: CASTEETQYF
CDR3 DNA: TGTGCCAGCACCGAGGAGACCCAGTACTTC

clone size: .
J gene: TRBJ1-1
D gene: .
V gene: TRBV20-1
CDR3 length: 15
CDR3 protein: CSASLASVGNTEAFF
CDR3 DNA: TGCAGTGCTAGTCTAGCGTCCGTCGGGAACACTGAAGCTTTCTTT

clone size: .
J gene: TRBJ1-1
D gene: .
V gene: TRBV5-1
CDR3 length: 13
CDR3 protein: CASSLGGNTEAFF
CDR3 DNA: TGCGCCAGCAGCTTAGGCGGGAACACTGAAGCTTTCTTT

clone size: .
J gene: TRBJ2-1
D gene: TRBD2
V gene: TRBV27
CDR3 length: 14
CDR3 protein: CASSPTVNSGEQFF
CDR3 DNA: TGTGCCAGCAGCCCAACCGTCAATAGCGGGGAGCAGTTCTTC

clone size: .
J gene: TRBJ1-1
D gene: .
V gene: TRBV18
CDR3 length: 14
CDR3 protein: CASSPGPLNTEAFF
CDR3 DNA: TGTGCCAGCTCACCAGGCCCACTAAACACTGAAGCTTTCTTT

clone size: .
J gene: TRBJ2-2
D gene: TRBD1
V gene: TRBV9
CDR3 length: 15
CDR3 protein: CASSGQGEVTGELFF
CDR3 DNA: TGTGCCAGCAGCGGACAGGGAGAGGTAACCGGGGAGCTGTTTTTT

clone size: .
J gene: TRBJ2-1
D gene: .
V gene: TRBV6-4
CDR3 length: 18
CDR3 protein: CASRGTIGGGRSYNEQFF
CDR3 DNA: TGTGCCAGCAGAGGAACCATAGGCGGGGGCCGCTCCTACAATGAGCAGTTCTTC

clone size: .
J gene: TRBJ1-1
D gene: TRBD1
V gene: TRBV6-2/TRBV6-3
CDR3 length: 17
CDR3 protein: CASSRLTGGVKDTEAFF
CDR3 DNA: TGTGCCAGCAGCCGTCTAACAGGGGGCGTAAAGGACACTGAAGCTTTCTTT

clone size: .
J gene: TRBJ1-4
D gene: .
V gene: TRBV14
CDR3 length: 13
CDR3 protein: CASSQDLRKKLFF
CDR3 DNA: TGTGCCAGCAGCCAAGATTTGAGGAAAAAACTGTTTTTT

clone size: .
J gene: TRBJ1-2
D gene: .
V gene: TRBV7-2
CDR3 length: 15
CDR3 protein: CASTSTRGGHYGYTF
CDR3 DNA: TGTGCCAGCACCTCGACTCGGGGGGGGCACTATGGCTACACCTTC

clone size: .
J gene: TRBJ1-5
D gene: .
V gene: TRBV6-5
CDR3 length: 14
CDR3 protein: CASSYLRGDQPQHF
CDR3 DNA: TGTGCCAGCAGTTACTTGCGGGGGGATCAGCCCCAGCATTTT